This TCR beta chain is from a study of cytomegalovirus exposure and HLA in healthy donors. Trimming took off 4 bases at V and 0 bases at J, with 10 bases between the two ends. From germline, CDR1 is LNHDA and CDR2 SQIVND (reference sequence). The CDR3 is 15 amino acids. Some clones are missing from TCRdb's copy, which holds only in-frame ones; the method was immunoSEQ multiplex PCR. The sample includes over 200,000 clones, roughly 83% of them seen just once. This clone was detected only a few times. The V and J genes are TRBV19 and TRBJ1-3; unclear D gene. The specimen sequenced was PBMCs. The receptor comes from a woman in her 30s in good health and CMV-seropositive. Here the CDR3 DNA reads TGTGCCAGTAGTAGCGGGCTGAGCTCTGGAAACACCATATATTTT. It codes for CASSSGLSSGNTIYF.